The present entry profiles one T cell receptor (beta chain) with its context. Its antigen is undetermined. The PCR used 60 Vbeta and 13 Jbeta primers. Here immunoSEQ multiplex PCR was the method, and the copy in TCRdb shows in-frame clones only, minus some. Its listing shows about 190,000 clones. This sample was included in a study of cytomegalovirus exposure and HLA in healthy donors. About the research overall: Genotyping of hundreds of donors showed that around 81% belonged to the Caucasian-associated ancestry cluster.

Overall study results and limits: Rare TCR sequences predominated, though certain public TCRs were found in many donors. In a later analysis, HLA-associated TCR beta chains were more clonally expanded than equally common others. TCR beta sequences numbering over 15,000 were associated with HLA alleles at 0.05 false discovery rate in a later analysis.

Sequencing used PBMCs. This clonotype was obtained from a man younger than 45 in good health and CMV-seronegative.

The CDR3 coding sequence is TGTGCCATCAGTGACTCGACTAGCGGGAGGGCGAATACGCAGTATTTT. It is translated as CAISDSTSGRANTQYF. The V and J genes are TRBV10-3 and TRBJ2-3; 14 bases are a match to TRBD2. Germline V gene lookup returns CDR1 ENHRY and CDR2 SYGVKD. The CDR3 runs 16 residues. V lost 3 bases and J lost 7; bases outside the gene matches: 6.